These 32 T cell receptor beta chains were sequenced from one sample in a study of T cell responses to AZD1222 COVID-19 vaccine. Profiled with immunoSEQ multiplex PCR; TCRdb holds only in-frame clones, not every one. The sample records roughly 100,000 clones, around 89% being singletons. The sample consisted of peripheral blood, taken on day 0 of AZD1222 vaccination. Receptor source: an adult in good health.

This clone was counted once. The chain employs TRBV29-1 and TRBJ2-7; TRBD2 matches at 11 bases. From germline, CDR1 is SQVTM and CDR2 ANQGSEA. The J segment lost 3 bases and the V segment lost 4 bases, leaving 2 bases of the junction unmatched. This CDR3 contains 13 residues. The CDR3 nucleotides are TGCAGCGTTGGACTAGCGGGGAACTACGAGCAGTACTTC. Protein sequence: CSVGLAGNYEQYF.

This clone was seen a single time. The chain couples TRBV18 to TRBJ2-3, with 9 bases aligning to TRBD2. In germline, CDR1 is KGHSH, CDR2 LQKENI. V trimming: 3 bases; J trimming: 1 base; junction bases outside the gene matches: 5. There are 16 residues in the CDR3. The CDR3 nucleotides are TGTGCCAGCTCACCTTCCCGGACTAGCGGCACAGATACGCAGTATTTT. Translating it yields CASSPSRTSGTDTQYF.

The rearrangement uses TRBV19 and TRBJ1-2; TRBD1 is a possible D gene (6 bases). CDR1 and CDR2 (germline): LNHDA, SQIVND (reference sequence). This CDR3 has 14 amino acids. Trimming stripped 4 bases from V and 6 bases from J, with 15 bases between. CDR3 coding DNA: TGTGCCAGTAGTAACCAGGGGATATCGAATGGCTACACCTTC. Protein sequence: CASSNQGISNGYTF.

The gene calls are TRBV3-1 (or the pseudogene TRBV3-2) and TRBJ2-5; D is unresolved. V dropped 1 base and J dropped 5 bases, with 5 bases sitting between them. This CDR3 is built from 12 residues. Germline V gene lookup returns CDR1 LGHDT and CDR2 YNNKEL (reference sequence). Written as DNA, the CDR3 is TGTGCCAGCAGCCAAGTTCAGGAGACCCAGTACTTC. Translated: CASSQVQETQYF.

The CDR3 DNA sequence: TGTGCCAGTAGTAAGGGCGGGGGAACCGGGGAGCTGTTTTTT. Protein sequence: CASSKGGGTGELFF. The J gene is TRBJ2-2, the V gene TRBV19, with 7 bases that match TRBD2. The V and J ends lost 4 bases and 5 bases, in that order; junction bases with no gene match: 4. The CDR3 consists of 14 residues. Germline CDR1 reads LNHDA; CDR2 reads SQIVND (reference sequence).

This rearrangement joins TRBV23-1 to TRBJ1-1; no clear D gene. TRBV23-1 belongs to the ORF category, with a function that is uncertain. Trimming stripped 6 bases from V and 0 bases from J, with 20 bases between. This CDR3 region has 17 residues. Here the CDR3 DNA reads TGCGCCAGCAGCCCGACGGGGTTTACCCTCATGAACACTGAAGCTTTCTTT. It specifies CASSPTGFTLMNTEAFF.

The chain carries TRBV7-9 and TRBJ2-7; D gene unclear. CDR3 length: 18 residues. Looked up from germline, CDR1 is SEHNR and CDR2 is FQNEAQ (reference sequence). Trimming pared 1 base from V and 5 bases from J, leaving 24 bases between. The CDR3 DNA reads TGTGCCAGCAGCTTAGTGACACTTTTCACCGAGCCAAAAAACGAGCAGTACTTC. Its protein product is CASSLVTLFTEPKNEQYF.

V usage is TRBV6-1 and J usage is TRBJ1-5; no reliable D call. Trimming took off 2 bases at V and 2 bases at J, with 7 bases between the two ends. This CDR3 region has 14 residues. Germline loops: CDR1 MNHNS, CDR2 SASEGT. In nucleotides, the CDR3 is TGTGCCAGCAGTGAAATGGGAGGCAATCAGCCCCAGCATTTT. Its protein product is CASSEMGGNQPQHF.

The rearrangement links TRBV5-1 to TRBJ1-1; D remains ambiguous. The V gene's germline CDR1 is SGHRS and CDR2 YFSETQ. V was pared by 0 bases and J by 5 bases, with 14 bases between. The CDR3 covers 15 residues. CDR3 nucleotides: TGCGCCAGCAGCTTGGCCCCTGGGAGGGTGACTGAAGCTTTCTTT. Amino acid sequence: CASSLAPGRVTEAFF.

The chain joins TRBV6-4 to TRBJ1-1; TRBD1 matches at 9 bases. CDR1 is MRHNA and CDR2 is SNTAGT in the germline V gene. This CDR3 spans 16 amino acids. The junction had 9 bases not matched to a gene; V was cut back by 4 bases and J by 3 bases. DNA of the CDR3: TGTGCCAGCAGTGTTGACAGGGGGTCTATGTACACTGAAGCTTTCTTT. Translating gives CASSVDRGSMYTEAFF.

J is TRBJ1-5 and V is TRBV18; D gene uncertain. The CDR3 has 13 amino acids. CDR1 and CDR2 from the germline V gene are KGHSH and LQKENI. Trimming took off 3 bases at V and 5 bases at J, with 8 bases between the two ends. The CDR3 region has the DNA TGTGCCAGCTCACCCCAGGTATATCAGCCCCAGCATTTT. Its protein is CASSPQVYQPQHF.

V is TRBV28 and J is TRBJ1-6; a weak D match, TRBD1 (6 bases). This CDR3 region has 12 residues. From germline, CDR1 is MDHEN and CDR2 SYDVKM. The V end lost 6 bases, the J end lost 8 bases, and 8 bases lay between the germline ends. The CDR3 region has the DNA TGTGCCAGCAGACAGGGTTATTCACCCCTCCACTTT. This encodes CASRQGYSPLHF. The variable domain in full, completed from reference TRBV28 and TRBJ1-6, reads DVKVTQSSRYLVKRTGEKVFLECVQDMDHENMFWYRQDPGLGLRLIYFSYDVKMKEKGDIPEGYSVSREKKERFSLILESASTNQTSMYLCASRQGYSPLHFGNGTRLTVT.

This chain uses TRBV5-1 with TRBJ2-7, with D perhaps matching TRBD2 (6 bases). CDR1 is SGHRS and CDR2 is YFSETQ in the germline V gene. The V end was cut by 4 bases, the J end by 12 bases, with 20 bases between. CDR3 length: 13 residues. CDR3 nucleotide sequence: TGCGCCAGCAGCCTGACGGGACTCTCAACGGCGTACTTC. Its protein product is CASSLTGLSTAYF.

The V and J genes are TRBV5-1 and TRBJ1-4; D is unclear. The V gene's germline CDR1 is SGHRS and CDR2 YFSETQ. The CDR3 consists of 14 residues. V dropped 4 bases and J dropped 6 bases, with 13 bases sitting between them. The DNA of the CDR3 is TGCGCCAGCAGCGAGAGGAGGAGTGATGAAAAACTGTTTTTT. This sequence encodes CASSERRSDEKLFF.

The rearrangement uses TRBV19 and TRBJ2-7; 7 nucleotides align to TRBD1. In germline, CDR1 is LNHDA, CDR2 SQIVND (reference sequence). This CDR3 has 15 residues. Trimming cost V 5 bases and J 1 base; bases outside gene matches: 8. For the CDR3, the DNA is TGTGCCAGTAGTGTCGAACAGGGGACATCCTACGAGCAGTACTTC. Translating it yields CASSVEQGTSYEQYF. The full variable domain, rest sourced from reference TRBV19 and TRBJ2-7, is DGGITQSPKYLFRKEGQNVTLSCEQNLNHDAMYWYRQDPGQGLRLIYYSQIVNDFQKGDIAEGYSVSREKKESFPLTVTSAQKNPTAFYLCASSVEQGTSYEQYFGPGTRLTVT.

The rearrangement links TRBV7-2 to TRBJ1-1; D might be TRBD1 (6 bases). Between the trimmed V and J ends, which lost 5 bases and 5 bases, there was a span of 15 bases. Germline CDR1 SGHTA, CDR2 FQGNSA. The CDR3 totals 14 residues. CDR3 sequence reads: CASSPHRGETEAFF. The CDR3 coding sequence is TGTGCCAGCAGCCCCCATAGGGGGGAGACTGAAGCTTTCTTT.

V and J are TRBV29-1 and TRBJ2-5; no clear D gene. This CDR3 spans 10 amino acids. Germline lookup yields CDR1 SQVTM and CDR2 ANQGSEA. V lost 4 bases and J 7 bases, leaving 7 bases between the germline ends. The CDR3: CSVGKGTQYF. The CDR3 DNA is TGCAGCGTTGGCAAGGGGACCCAGTACTTC.

V is TRBV14 and J is TRBJ1-1, with 7 nucleotides matching TRBD1. The CDR3 sequence is 15 residues long. Trimming cost V 3 bases and J 7 bases; bases outside gene matches: 11. Germline V lookup: CDR1 SGHDN, CDR2 FVKESK. The CDR3 region is CASSHATGAGIEAFF. In DNA, the CDR3 is TGTGCCAGCAGCCACGCCACAGGGGCCGGTATTGAAGCTTTCTTT.

This sequence joins TRBV28 and TRBJ1-5, with 9 nucleotides matching TRBD1. The CDR3 sequence is 15 residues long. The junction had 7 bases not matched to a gene; V was cut back by 5 bases and J by 5 bases. CDR1 and CDR2 from the germline V gene are MDHEN and SYDVKM. The CDR3 loop reads CASSQTGTGYQPQHF. In DNA form, the CDR3 reads TGTGCCAGCAGTCAAACCGGGACAGGGTATCAGCCCCAGCATTTT.

V gene TRBV6-6 combines with J gene TRBJ1-5; TRBD1 is a possible D gene (5 bases). This CDR3 is 14 amino acids long. Germline V gene data show CDR1 as MNHNY and CDR2 as SVGAGI (reference sequence). Trimming removed 2 bases from V and 6 bases from J, with 11 bases in between. CDR3 DNA: TGTGCCAGCAGTTACATGGGGGTAGGTCAGCCCCAGCATTTT. Amino acid sequence: CASSYMGVGQPQHF.

This clone has only a few counts. CDR3 nucleotide sequence: TGTGCCAGCAGCCTGCCGGGTAGGAATGAGCAGTTCTTC. This sequence encodes CASSLPGRNEQFF. This chain uses TRBV14 with TRBJ2-1; D gene ambiguous. Trimming cost V 4 bases and J 7 bases, with 11 bases left between them. This CDR3 is built from 13 residues. Germline lookup yields CDR1 SGHDN and CDR2 FVKESK.

The chain uses TRBV6-2 or TRBV6-3 and TRBJ2-7; tentatively, D is TRBD2 (7 bases). The CDR3 runs to 14 residues. The germline V gene encodes CDR1 MNHEY and CDR2 SVGEGT. Trimming stripped 5 bases from V and 5 bases from J, with 16 bases between. The CDR3 loop reads CASSLGGAKNEQYF. CDR3 DNA sequence: TGTGCCAGCAGTCTTGGGGGGGCTAAAAACGAGCAGTACTTC.

This clone was counted only a few times. The chain carries TRBV6-4 and TRBJ2-3; D unclear. This CDR3 comprises 15 residues. The germline CDR1 and CDR2 sequences are MRHNA and SNTAGT. V lost 3 bases and J 0 bases, leaving 10 bases between the germline ends. Here the CDR3 reads CASSERDGSTDTQYF. The DNA for the CDR3 is TGTGCCAGCAGTGAGAGAGACGGCAGCACAGATACGCAGTATTTT.

The rearrangement links TRBV10-2 to TRBJ2-7; TRBD2 matches at 8 bases. V lost 5 bases to trimming and J lost 5 bases; unmatched junction nucleotides: 11. The CDR3 covers 15 residues. Germline V gives CDR1 WSHSY, CDR2 SAAADI. The DNA of the CDR3 is TGCGCCAGCAGTAAACCTTCGGGGGGGCCCCACGAGCAGTACTTC. Translation: CASSKPSGGPHEQYF.

The gene calls are TRBV7-9 and TRBJ1-4; D not certain. CDR1 SEHNR and CDR2 FQNEAQ come from the germline V gene (reference sequence). The ends were cut back, 4 bases at V and 4 bases at J, with 4 bases in the middle. This CDR3 is 12 amino acids long. The CDR3 DNA is TGTGCCAGCAGCTCACATAATGAAAAACTGTTTTTT. It codes for CASSSHNEKLFF.

The chain carries TRBV6-5 and TRBJ2-2; D is possibly TRBD2 (6 bases). Germline lookup yields CDR1 MNHEY and CDR2 SVGAGI. V was shortened by 6 bases and J by 7 bases, with 12 bases between the two germline ends. This CDR3 has 13 residues. Here the CDR3 reads CASRRNGGGELFF. The CDR3 DNA reads as TGTGCCAGCAGAAGAAACGGGGGCGGGGAGCTGTTTTTT.

This chain links TRBV27 with TRBJ1-2; D may be TRBD1 (5 bases). This CDR3 comprises 15 residues. Trimming left V 5 bases short and J 4 bases short, with 17 bases between. The germline gives CDR1 MNHEY, CDR2 SMNVEV (reference sequence). This CDR3 reads CASSPRTGTFYGYTF. The CDR3 DNA is TGTGCCAGCAGTCCCCGGACGGGGACCTTCTATGGCTACACCTTC.

The rearrangement uses TRBV7-9 and TRBJ2-7, with 9 bases fitting TRBD1. In germline, CDR1 is SEHNR, CDR2 FQNEAQ (reference sequence). Trimming took 4 bases from V and 4 from J; bases not matched to a gene: 11. This CDR3 has 16 amino acids. CDR3 coding DNA: TGTGCCAGCAGCTCCTACAGGGGGCGCAAATTGTACGAGCAGTACTTC. Its protein is CASSSYRGRKLYEQYF. Based on the CDR3 plus reference TRBV7-9 and TRBJ2-7, the full variable domain is DTGVSQNPRHKITKRGQNVTFRCDPISEHNRLYWYRQTLGQGPEFLTYFQNEAQLEKSRLLSDRFSAERPKGSFSTLEIQRTEQGDSAMYLCASSSYRGRKLYEQYFGPGTRLTVT.

The chain recombines TRBV5-1 with TRBJ2-1; no clear D gene. The CDR3 runs 13 residues. V dropped 3 bases and J dropped 4 bases, with 8 bases sitting between them. Germline V gene sequence: CDR1 SGHRS, CDR2 YFSETQ. In nucleotides, the CDR3 is TGCGCCAGCAGCTCACAAGGTTACAATGAGCAGTTCTTC. Its translation is CASSSQGYNEQFF.

CDR3 in DNA: TGTGCCAGCAGCACCGAGGGATATGGAAACACCATATATTTT. It specifies CASSTEGYGNTIYF. The J gene is TRBJ1-3, the V gene TRBV9, with no clear D. Trimming removed 4 bases from V and 3 bases from J, with 11 bases in between. The CDR3 covers 14 residues. Germline lookup yields CDR1 SGDLS and CDR2 YYNGEE.

The genes are TRBV2 and TRBJ2-7; no reliable D call. The CDR3 is 11 amino acids. The V gene's germline CDR1 is SNHLY and CDR2 FYNNEI. With 4 bases removed from V and 6 bases from J, the gap between germline ends came to 7 bases. The CDR3 nucleotides read TGTGCCAGCAGTGTACTCTCCGAGCAGTACTTC. Its translation is CASSVLSEQYF.

This rearrangement joins TRBV7-9 to TRBJ1-5; 8 positions match TRBD1. Germline V gene sequence: CDR1 SEHNR, CDR2 FQNEAQ (reference sequence). The junction had 3 bases not matched to a gene; V was cut back by 5 bases and J by 6 bases. The CDR3 consists of 13 residues. The CDR3 loop is CASSTQGGQPQHF. DNA for the CDR3: TGTGCCAGCAGCACACAGGGGGGTCAGCCCCAGCATTTT.